This entry concerns a single TCR beta chain. Its antigen is undetermined. CDR3 length equals 16 residues. Trimming cost V 3 bases and J 6 bases, with 18 bases left between them. The germline CDR1 and CDR2 sequences are MDHEN and SYDVKM. Pooled samples include second doses given at about 4 or 12 weeks. The protocol was immunoSEQ multiplex PCR, while the TCRdb copy is restricted to in-frame clones and leaves out a portion. Seen here are 140,000 or so clones, more than 70% observed once, and the top ten hold 3.1%. The data stem from a study of T cell responses to AZD1222 COVID-19 vaccine. Points from the study as a whole: Clonal diversity was possibly underestimated, and the donors were mostly white British, with more females. Vaccine-associated CD4 TCRs spanned spike, dominant at 160-218 and 743-854.

The rearrangement links TRBV28 to TRBJ2-1, with D possibly matching TRBD2 (5 bases). This TCR came from an adult who received the AZD1222 COVID-19 vaccine. The sample consisted of peripheral blood, taken 28 days after the second AZD1222 dose. CDR3 protein: CASSFGLPLIGNEQFF. CDR3 sequence (DNA): TGTGCCAGCAGTTTTGGACTTCCCCTGATAGGCAATGAGCAGTTCTTC.